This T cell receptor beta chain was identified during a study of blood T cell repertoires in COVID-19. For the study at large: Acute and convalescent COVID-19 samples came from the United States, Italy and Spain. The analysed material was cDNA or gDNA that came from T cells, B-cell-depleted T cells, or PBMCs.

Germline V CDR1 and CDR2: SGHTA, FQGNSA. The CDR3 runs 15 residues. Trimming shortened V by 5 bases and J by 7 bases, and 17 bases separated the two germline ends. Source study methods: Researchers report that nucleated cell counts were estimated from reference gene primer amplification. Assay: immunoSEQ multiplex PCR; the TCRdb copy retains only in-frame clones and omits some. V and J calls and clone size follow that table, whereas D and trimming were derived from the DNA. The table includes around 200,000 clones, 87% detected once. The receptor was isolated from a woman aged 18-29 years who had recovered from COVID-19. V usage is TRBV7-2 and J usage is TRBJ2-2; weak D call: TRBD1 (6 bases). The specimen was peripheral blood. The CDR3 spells CASSANRVENGELFF. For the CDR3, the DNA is TGTGCCAGCAGCGCTAACAGGGTCGAGAACGGGGAGCTGTTTTTT.